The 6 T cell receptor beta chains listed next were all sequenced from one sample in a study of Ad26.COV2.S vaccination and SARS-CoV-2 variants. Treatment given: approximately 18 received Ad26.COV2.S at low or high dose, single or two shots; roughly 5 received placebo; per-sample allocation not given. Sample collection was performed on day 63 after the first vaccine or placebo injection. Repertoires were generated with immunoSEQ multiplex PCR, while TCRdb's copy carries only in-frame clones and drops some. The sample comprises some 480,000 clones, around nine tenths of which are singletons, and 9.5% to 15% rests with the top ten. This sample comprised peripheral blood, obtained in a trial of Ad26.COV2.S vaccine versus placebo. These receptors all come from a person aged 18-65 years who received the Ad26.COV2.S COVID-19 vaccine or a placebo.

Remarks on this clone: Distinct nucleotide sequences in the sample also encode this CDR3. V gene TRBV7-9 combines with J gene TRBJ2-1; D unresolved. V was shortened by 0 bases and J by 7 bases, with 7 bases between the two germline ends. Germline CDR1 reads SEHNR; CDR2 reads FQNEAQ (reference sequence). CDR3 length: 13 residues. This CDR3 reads CASSLAGGNEQFF. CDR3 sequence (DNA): TGTGCCAGCAGCTTAGCAGGTGGGAATGAGCAGTTCTTC.

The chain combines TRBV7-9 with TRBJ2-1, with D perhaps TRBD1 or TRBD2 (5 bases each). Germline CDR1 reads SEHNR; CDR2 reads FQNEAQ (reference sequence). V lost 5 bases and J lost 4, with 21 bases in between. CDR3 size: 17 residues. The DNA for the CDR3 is TGTGCCAGCAGCCCAAAATCCCCGGGACGGGAATACAATGAGCAGTTCTTC. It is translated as CASSPKSPGREYNEQFF.

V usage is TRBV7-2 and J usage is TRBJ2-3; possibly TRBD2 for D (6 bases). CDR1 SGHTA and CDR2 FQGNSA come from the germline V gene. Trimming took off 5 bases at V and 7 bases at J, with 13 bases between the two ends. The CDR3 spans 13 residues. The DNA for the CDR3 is TGTGCCAGCAGCCGGGGGATAGGCTATACGCAGTATTTT. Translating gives CASSRGIGYTQYF.

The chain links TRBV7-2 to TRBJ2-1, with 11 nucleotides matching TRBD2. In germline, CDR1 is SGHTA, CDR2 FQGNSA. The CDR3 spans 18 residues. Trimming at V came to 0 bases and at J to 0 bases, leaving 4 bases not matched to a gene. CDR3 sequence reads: CASSLAASGGSSYNEQFF. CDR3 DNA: TGTGCCAGCAGCTTAGCCGCTAGCGGGGGGTCCTCCTACAATGAGCAGTTCTTC.

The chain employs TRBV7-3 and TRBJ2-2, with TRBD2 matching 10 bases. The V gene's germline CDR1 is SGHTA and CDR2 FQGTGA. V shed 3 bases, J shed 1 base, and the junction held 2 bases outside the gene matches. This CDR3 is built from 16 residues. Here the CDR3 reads CASSFGTSVNTGELFF. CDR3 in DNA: TGTGCCAGCAGCTTCGGGACTAGCGTGAACACCGGGGAGCTGTTTTTT.

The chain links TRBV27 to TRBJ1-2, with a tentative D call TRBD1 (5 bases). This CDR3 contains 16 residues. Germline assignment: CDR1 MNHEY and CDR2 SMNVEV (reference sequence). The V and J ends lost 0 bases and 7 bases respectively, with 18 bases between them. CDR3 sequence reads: CASSLSGGAGSRGYTF. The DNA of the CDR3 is TGTGCCAGCAGTTTATCGGGTGGGGCGGGTTCTCGTGGCTACACCTTC.